This T cell receptor beta chain comes out of a study of CD4 T cells in relation to SARS-CoV-2 and coronaviruses. Study context: No peptide or an HIV-1 Nef peptide pool served as negative control.

The unexposed donors gave CD4+ T cells in about 2011-2019, prior to COVID-19. Isolation of CD4+ T cells took place after about 10 days in culture. PBMCs were plated at 1.5 million to 2 million per well in IL-2-containing medium. Sequenced by immunoSEQ multiplex PCR; TCRdb stores in-frame clones only, minus some. The sample lists 25,000 to 30,000 clones, 65% to 85% occurring once. A word on this clone: Its antigen is as yet unknown.

Germline CDR1 and CDR2: SGHNT and YENEEA. The V and J ends lost 10 bases and 5 bases respectively, with 17 bases between them. The CDR3 has 13 residues. The sequence came from a human donor in good health. The chain employs TRBV11-3 and TRBJ2-5, with a possible D match to TRBD1 (5 bases). The sample comprised CD4+ T cells from PBMCs, cultured in vitro. The DNA for the CDR3 is TGTGCCACATCTATGGGGCCGGAGGAGACCCAGTACTTC. Amino acid sequence: CATSMGPEETQYF.